The source of this T cell receptor (beta chain) is a study of blood T cells in healthy people across ages. Study-wide results and caveats: It was the long-lived donors that had more naive CD4+ cells and higher diversity than aged donors.

As concerns this clonotype: The antigen remains unidentified.

Looked up from germline, CDR1 is LGHNA and CDR2 is YNFKEQ. The CDR3 is 14 amino acids. Trimming cost V 2 bases and J 9 bases, with 14 bases left between them. Using a J-beta primer mix together with a sample-barcoded 5' primer, a second PCR was run for roughly 6 to 11 cycles. Via MiXCR, TCRdb re-called the 5' RACE reads, giving one row per CDR3 protein. Of 800,000 to 1,000,000 distinct CDR3 sequences listed, roughly 52% are singletons. This TCR was recovered from a man aged 25-40 years in good health. The chain combines TRBV4-2 with TRBJ2-1, with D possibly being TRBD2 (6 bases). The sample taken for sequencing was blood. This CDR3 reads CASSQNRDSIEQFF. In DNA form, the CDR3 reads TGTGCCAGCAGCCAAAATCGGGACTCCATTGAGCAGTTCTTC.